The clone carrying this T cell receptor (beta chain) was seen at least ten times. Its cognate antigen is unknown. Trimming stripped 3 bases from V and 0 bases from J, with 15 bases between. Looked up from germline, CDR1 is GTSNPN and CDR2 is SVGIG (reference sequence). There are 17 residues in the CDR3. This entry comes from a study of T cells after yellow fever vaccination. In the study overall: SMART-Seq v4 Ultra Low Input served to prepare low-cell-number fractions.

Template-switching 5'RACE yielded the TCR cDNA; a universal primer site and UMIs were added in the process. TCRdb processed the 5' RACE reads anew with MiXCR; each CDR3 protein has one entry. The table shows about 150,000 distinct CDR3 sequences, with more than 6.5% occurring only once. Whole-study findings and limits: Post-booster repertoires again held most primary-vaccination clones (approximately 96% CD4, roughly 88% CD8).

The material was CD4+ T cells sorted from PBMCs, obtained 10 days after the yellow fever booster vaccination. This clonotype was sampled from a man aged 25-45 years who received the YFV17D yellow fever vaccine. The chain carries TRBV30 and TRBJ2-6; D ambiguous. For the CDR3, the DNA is TGTGCCTGGAGGTCAAAAAGGCTCCTCTCTGGGGCCAACGTCCTGACTTTC. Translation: CAWRSKRLLSGANVLTF.